The 24 T cell receptor beta chains below come from one sample, sequenced in a study of blood T cell repertoires in COVID-19. Profiling relied on immunoSEQ multiplex PCR, and the TCRdb table lists in-frame clones only, not all of them. This sample carries 240,000 or so clones, roughly 88% of them seen once, and the ten largest clones take just under 0.8%. Sequenced sample: peripheral blood. Receptor source: a woman aged 25-40 years with acute or convalescent COVID-19.

The rearrangement links TRBV29-1 to TRBJ1-1, with D hard to call. V lost 3 bases and J 7 bases, leaving 6 bases between the germline ends. Germline V gene lookup returns CDR1 SQVTM and CDR2 ANQGSEA. The CDR3 has 10 residues. The CDR3 DNA follows: TGCAGCGTTGATTCAGGTGAAGCTTTCTTT. It codes for CSVDSGEAFF. The whole variable domain, remainder taken from reference TRBV29-1 and TRBJ1-1, is SAVISQKPSRDICQRGTSLTIQCQVDSQVTMMFWYRQQPGQSLTLIATANQGSEATYESGFVIDKFPISRPNLTFSTLTVSNMSPEDSSIYLCSVDSGEAFFGQGTRLTVV.

V usage is TRBV2 and J usage is TRBJ2-3, with 8 positions matching TRBD1. CDR1 SNHLY and CDR2 FYNNEI come from the germline V gene. This CDR3 is 15 amino acids long. Trimming cost V 6 bases and J 0 bases; bases outside gene matches: 5. CDR3 bases: TGTGCCAGCAGCGGACAGGGTTCAAGCACAGATACGCAGTATTTT. Its protein product is CASSGQGSSTDTQYF.

The chain couples TRBV7-2 to TRBJ2-5; possible D gene TRBD2, 6 bases. The CDR3 covers 13 residues. Trimming pared 3 bases from V and 5 bases from J, leaving 10 bases between. Germline values: CDR1 SGHTA, CDR2 FQGNSA. DNA for the CDR3: TGTGCCAGCAGCTTTAGGAGGGCTGAGACCCAGTACTTC. This translates into CASSFRRAETQYF.

This chain joins TRBV5-1 and TRBJ2-2, with 7 bases fitting TRBD1. The CDR3 is made up of 16 amino acids. Germline loops: CDR1 SGHRS, CDR2 YFSETQ. Unmatched junction bases numbered 9, after V lost 3 bases and J lost 4 bases. The CDR3 region is CASSSGQASGTGELFF. The CDR3 nucleotides read TGCGCCAGCAGCTCAGGACAGGCCTCTGGCACCGGGGAGCTGTTTTTT.

This clone was detected once. CDR3 in DNA: TGTGCCAGCACCATAACCCGGGGGGAGAAACTGTTTTTT. Encoded protein: CASTITRGEKLFF. This sequence joins TRBV7-2 and TRBJ1-4; a possible D gene is TRBD1 (5 bases). The CDR3 length is 13 residues. V was clipped by 7 bases and J by 11 bases, with 17 bases between them. In germline, CDR1 is SGHTA, CDR2 FQGNSA.

The genes are TRBV20-1 and TRBJ2-3; the D gene is possibly TRBD1 (6 bases). The ends were cut back, 3 bases at V and 0 bases at J, with 10 bases in the middle. CDR1 and CDR2 (germline): DFQATT, SNEGSKA (reference sequence). The CDR3 extends over 14 amino acids. CDR3 sequence: CSASGTTSTDTQYF. In DNA, the CDR3 is TGCAGTGCTAGTGGGACAACTAGCACAGATACGCAGTATTTT.

The chain is built from TRBV19 and TRBJ1-2; the D gene is possibly TRBD1 (6 bases). CDR1 LNHDA and CDR2 SQIVND come from the germline V gene (reference sequence). The CDR3 totals 14 residues. Trimming removed 6 bases at V and 2 bases at J, with 13 bases between. The CDR3 DNA reads as TGTGCCAGTAGCTTCACAGGGATAAACTATGGCTACACCTTC. Amino acids: CASSFTGINYGYTF.

The count of this clone is one. The V gene is TRBV7-9, the J gene TRBJ2-4; D might be TRBD1 (5 bases). Germline CDR1 is SEHNR and CDR2 is FQNEAQ (reference sequence). The CDR3 covers 17 residues. Trimming took off 2 bases at V and 5 bases at J, with 19 bases between the two ends. The CDR3 here is CASSLIGGRVDENIQYF. DNA of the CDR3: TGTGCCAGCAGCTTAATTGGCGGCAGGGTAGATGAAAACATTCAGTACTTC.

The gene calls are TRBV2 and TRBJ1-4; TRBD1 is a possible D gene (6 bases). Germline CDR1 and CDR2: SNHLY and FYNNEI. The CDR3 totals 11 residues. CDR3 loop: CAAHRAEKLFF. The CDR3, as DNA: TGTGCTGCACACAGGGCTGAAAAACTGTTTTTT.

This sequence joins TRBV4-1 and TRBJ2-5, with a tentative D call TRBD2 (5 bases). Germline CDR1 MGHRA, CDR2 YSYEKL. Trimming stripped 4 bases from V and 1 base from J, with 10 bases between. This CDR3 has 14 residues. The CDR3 DNA sequence: TGCGCCAGCAGCCCACTAGTTACCCAAGAGACCCAGTACTTC. Translation: CASSPLVTQETQYF.

The J gene is TRBJ2-7, the V gene TRBV30; TRBD2 agrees at 9 bases. The CDR3 length is 14 residues. With 4 bases clipped from V and 6 bases from J, the junction kept 10 bases outside the gene matches. Germline V gene sequence: CDR1 GTSNPN, CDR2 SVGIG (reference sequence). CDR3 bases: TGTGCCTGGAATACGGGTAGCGGGAGCCTCGAGCAGTACTTC. Protein product: CAWNTGSGSLEQYF.

The chain employs TRBV4-2 and TRBJ2-3, with TRBD2 matching 10 bases. Germline assignment: CDR1 LGHNA and CDR2 YNFKEQ. Losses at the gene ends were 3 bases for V and 5 bases for J; bases not matched to a gene: 23. The CDR3 contains 21 residues. The CDR3 here is CASSQEVSRGVASGRVDTQYF. Written as DNA, the CDR3 is TGTGCCAGCAGCCAGGAGGTCAGTCGAGGCGTGGCTAGCGGGAGAGTAGATACGCAGTATTTT.

This clone was seen a single time. V gene TRBV9 combines with J gene TRBJ1-5; 10 bases are shared with TRBD1. In germline, CDR1 is SGDLS, CDR2 YYNGEE. With V trimmed by 3 bases and J by 0 bases, 6 bases remained unmatched. CDR3 length: 17 amino acids. The CDR3 protein is CASSGGTGEYSNQPQHF. As DNA, the CDR3 is TGTGCCAGCAGCGGCGGGACAGGGGAATATAGCAATCAGCCCCAGCATTTT. Looking up the rest from reference TRBV9 and TRBJ1-5 gives the full variable domain: DSGVTQTPKHLITATGQRVTLRCSPRSGDLSVYWYQQSLDQGLQFLIQYYNGEERAKGNILERFSAQQFPDLHSELNLSSLELGDSALYFCASSGGTGEYSNQPQHFGDGTRLSIL.

The J gene is TRBJ2-1, the V gene TRBV12-5; possibly TRBD2 for D (5 bases). The V end lost 2 bases, the J end lost 6 bases, and 14 bases lay between the germline ends. CDR3 length: 15 residues. The germline V gene has CDR1 LGHNT and CDR2 FRNRAP. Written as DNA, the CDR3 is TGTGCTAGTGGTTTGTGGACGGGGTTCTTCAATGAGCAGTTCTTC. Translating it yields CASGLWTGFFNEQFF.

This clone was detected only once. J is TRBJ2-3 and V is TRBV5-6; possibly TRBD2 for D (6 bases). Germline loops: CDR1 SGHDT, CDR2 YYEEEE. Between the trimmed V and J ends, which lost 5 bases and 2 bases, there was a span of 18 bases. The CDR3 loop spans 16 amino acids. CDR3 DNA sequence: TGTGCCAGCAGATTGCCGGGACTCGGAAACACAGATACGCAGTATTTT. Its translation is CASRLPGLGNTDTQYF.

CDR3 loop: CASSSTGADYEQYF. DNA for the CDR3: TGTGCCAGCAGCTCGACAGGGGCGGATTACGAGCAGTACTTC. The chain employs TRBV7-2 and TRBJ2-7; 8 bases align to TRBD1. CDR3 size: 14 residues. Germline CDR1 and CDR2: SGHTA and FQGNSA. Trimming at V came to 4 bases and at J to 4 bases, leaving 6 bases not matched to a gene.

The chain recombines TRBV10-3 with TRBJ1-3; D unclear. The CDR3 loop spans 12 amino acids. The ends were cut back, 10 bases at V and 0 bases at J, with 7 bases in the middle. From germline, CDR1 is ENHRY and CDR2 SYGVKD. The CDR3 loop is CATQSSGNTIYF. The CDR3 DNA reads as TGTGCCACACAGAGCTCTGGAAACACCATATATTTT.

The rearrangement links TRBV7-9 to TRBJ1-4; unclear D gene. The ends were cut back, 5 bases at V and 0 bases at J, with 7 bases in the middle. The CDR3 has 14 amino acids. Germline CDR1 SEHNR, CDR2 FQNEAQ (reference sequence). The CDR3 is CASSGPATNEKLFF. In nucleotides, the CDR3 is TGTGCCAGCAGCGGGCCCGCAACTAATGAAAAACTGTTTTTT.

The V and J genes are TRBV7-3 and TRBJ2-1; no reliable D call. The V gene lost 2 bases and the J gene lost 4 bases, with 6 bases spanning the gap. The germline V gene encodes CDR1 SGHTA and CDR2 FQGTGA. This CDR3 has 13 residues. In DNA form, the CDR3 reads TGTGCCAGCAGCTTACAGGAATACAATGAGCAGTTCTTC. Protein sequence: CASSLQEYNEQFF.

This clone was picked up a small number of times. V and J are TRBV7-9 and TRBJ2-2, with 7 bases lining up with TRBD1. The V and J ends lost 2 bases and 6 bases, in that order; junction bases with no gene match: 6. Germline V CDR1 and CDR2: SEHNR, FQNEAQ (reference sequence). CDR3 length equals 15 residues. CDR3 sequence: CASSLTAGGPGELFF. The CDR3 region has the DNA TGTGCCAGCAGCTTAACGGCAGGGGGTCCCGGGGAGCTGTTTTTT.

The chain is built from TRBV15 and TRBJ2-3; TRBD1 matches 8 bases. This CDR3 has 17 residues. The germline CDR1 and CDR2 sequences are LNHNV and YYDKDF (reference sequence). The trim removed 0 bases at V and 2 bases at J, leaving 7 bases unmatched. CDR3 coding DNA: TGTGCCACCAGCAGAGATCCCCGGACAGGGTACACAGATACGCAGTATTTT. It specifies CATSRDPRTGYTDTQYF.

Points on this clone: A junction boundary mismatches the germline segment, possibly from a read error. This chain joins TRBV30 and TRBJ1-5, with unresolved D. The CDR3 has 15 amino acids. Germline V gene sequence: CDR1 GTSNPN, CDR2 SVGIG (reference sequence). Here the CDR3 reads CACSGKRGGNQPQHF. The CDR3 nucleotides are TGTGCCTGCAGTGGTAAGCGAGGCGGCAATCAGCCCCAGCATTTT.

This clone was seen just once. This chain joins TRBV2 and TRBJ1-2, with D possibly matching TRBD1 (5 bases). The CDR3 is made up of 14 amino acids. V lost 2 bases to trimming and J lost 8 bases, with 15 bases between them. The germline V gene has CDR1 SNHLY and CDR2 FYNNEI. CDR3 region: CASSERLGLLGYTF. The CDR3 nucleotides read TGTGCCAGCAGTGAAAGGTTGGGGCTACTGGGCTACACCTTC.

The CDR3: CASSHTEGVNTEAFF. CDR3 nucleotides: TGTGCCAGCAGCCACACCGAAGGGGTGAACACTGAAGCTTTCTTT. V is TRBV3-1 (or the pseudogene TRBV3-2) and J is TRBJ1-1, with a tentative D call TRBD1 (5 bases). The V gene lost 3 bases and the J gene lost 0 bases, with 11 bases spanning the gap. Germline values: CDR1 LGHDT, CDR2 YNNKEL (reference sequence). This CDR3 is built from 15 residues.